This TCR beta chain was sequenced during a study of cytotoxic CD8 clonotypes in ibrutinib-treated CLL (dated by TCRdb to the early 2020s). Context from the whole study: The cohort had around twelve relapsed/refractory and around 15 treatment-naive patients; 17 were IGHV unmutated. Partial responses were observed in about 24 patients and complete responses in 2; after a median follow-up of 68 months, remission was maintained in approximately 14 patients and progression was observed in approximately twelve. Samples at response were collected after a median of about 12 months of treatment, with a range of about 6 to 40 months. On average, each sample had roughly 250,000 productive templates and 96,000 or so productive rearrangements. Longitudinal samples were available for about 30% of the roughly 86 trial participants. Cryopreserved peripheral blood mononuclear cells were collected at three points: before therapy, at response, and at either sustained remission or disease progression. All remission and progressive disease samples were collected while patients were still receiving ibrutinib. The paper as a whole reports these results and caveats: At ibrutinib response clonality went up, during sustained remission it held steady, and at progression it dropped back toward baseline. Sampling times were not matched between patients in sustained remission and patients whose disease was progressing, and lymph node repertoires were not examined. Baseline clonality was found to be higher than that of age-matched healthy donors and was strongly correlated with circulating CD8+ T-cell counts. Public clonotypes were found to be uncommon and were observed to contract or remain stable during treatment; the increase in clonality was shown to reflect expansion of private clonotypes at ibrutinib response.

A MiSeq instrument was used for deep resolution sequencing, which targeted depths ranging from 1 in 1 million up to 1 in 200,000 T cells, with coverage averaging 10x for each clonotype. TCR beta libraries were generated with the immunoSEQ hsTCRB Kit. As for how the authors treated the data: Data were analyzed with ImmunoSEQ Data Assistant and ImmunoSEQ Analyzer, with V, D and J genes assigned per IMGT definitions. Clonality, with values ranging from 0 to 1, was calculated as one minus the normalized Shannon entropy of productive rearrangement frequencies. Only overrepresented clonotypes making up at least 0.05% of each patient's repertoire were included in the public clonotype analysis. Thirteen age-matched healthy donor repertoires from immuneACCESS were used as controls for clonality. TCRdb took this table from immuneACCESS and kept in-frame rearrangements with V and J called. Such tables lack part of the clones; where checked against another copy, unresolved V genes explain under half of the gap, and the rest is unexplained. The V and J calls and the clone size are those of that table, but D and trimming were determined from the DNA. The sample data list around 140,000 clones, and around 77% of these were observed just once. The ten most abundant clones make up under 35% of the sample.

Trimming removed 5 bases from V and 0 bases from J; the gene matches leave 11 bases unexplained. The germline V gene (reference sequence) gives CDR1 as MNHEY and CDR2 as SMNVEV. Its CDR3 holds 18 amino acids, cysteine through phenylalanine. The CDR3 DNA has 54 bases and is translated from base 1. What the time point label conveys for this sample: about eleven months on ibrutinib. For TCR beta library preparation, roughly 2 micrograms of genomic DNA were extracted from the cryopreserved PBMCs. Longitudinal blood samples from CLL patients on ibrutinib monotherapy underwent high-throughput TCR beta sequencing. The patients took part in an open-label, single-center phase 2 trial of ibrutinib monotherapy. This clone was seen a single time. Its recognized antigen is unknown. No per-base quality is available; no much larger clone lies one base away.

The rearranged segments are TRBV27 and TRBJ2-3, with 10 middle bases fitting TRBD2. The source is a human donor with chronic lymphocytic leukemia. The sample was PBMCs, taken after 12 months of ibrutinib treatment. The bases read TGTGCCAGCAGTCCCCGGGGAGCGGGAGGGTCTAGCACAGATACGCAGTATTTT. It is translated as CASSPRGAGGSSTDTQYF.